A single sample is the source of the 20 T cell receptor beta chains below, sequenced in a study of cytomegalovirus exposure and HLA in healthy donors. The PCR made use of 60 Vbeta and 13 Jbeta primers. Clones were read by immunoSEQ multiplex PCR, and TCRdb kept only the in-frame ones, dropping some. The sample includes around 210,000 clones, approximately 79% of them seen just once. The sample was PBMCs. These receptors were taken from a man between 50 and 59 years old in good health and CMV-seronegative.

V usage is TRBV5-1 and J usage is TRBJ2-2; tentative D call: TRBD1 (5 bases). V was trimmed by 4 bases and J by 4 bases, leaving 17 bases between them. The CDR3 sequence is 16 residues long. Per the germline V gene, CDR1 is SGHRS and CDR2 is YFSETQ. CDR3 sequence: CASSDQGSPSTGELFF. In nucleotides, the CDR3 is TGCGCCAGCAGCGATCAGGGCAGCCCGAGCACCGGGGAGCTGTTTTTT.

V gene TRBV7-6 combines with J gene TRBJ2-5; TRBD2 is a possible D gene (5 bases). Between the trimmed V and J ends, which lost 5 bases and 5 bases, there was a span of 18 bases. Germline V gene lookup returns CDR1 SGHVS and CDR2 FNYEAQ. The CDR3 consists of 15 residues. The CDR3 region is CASSPDPPPGETQYF. CDR3 DNA sequence: TGTGCCAGCAGCCCCGACCCCCCGCCGGGGGAGACCCAGTACTTC.

This rearrangement joins TRBV4-2 to TRBJ2-2; perhaps TRBD1 as D (5 bases). Germline V gene lookup returns CDR1 LGHNA and CDR2 YNFKEQ. V shed 1 base and J shed 0 bases, with 6 bases lying between them. The CDR3 has 15 amino acids. CDR3 sequence: CASSQVTANTGELFF. CDR3 bases: TGTGCCAGCAGCCAAGTGACAGCGAACACCGGGGAGCTGTTTTTT.

The chain couples TRBV7-2 to TRBJ2-2, with D perhaps matching TRBD2 (6 bases). Trimming removed 5 bases from V and 1 base from J, with 14 bases in between. This CDR3 is 16 amino acids long. Looked up from germline, CDR1 is SGHTA and CDR2 is FQGNSA. CDR3 nucleotides: TGTGCCAGCAGCGCCCTTAGCGGCTTGAACACCGGGGAGCTGTTTTTT. This sequence encodes CASSALSGLNTGELFF.

The chain couples TRBV5-1 to TRBJ2-2; D is possibly TRBD1 (7 bases). CDR1 is SGHRS, CDR2 YFSETQ, per germline. V was pared by 0 bases and J by 5 bases, with 11 bases between. The CDR3 consists of 15 residues. CDR3 sequence (DNA): TGCGCCAGCAGCTTGGTCCAGGGGGGTACCGGGGAGCTGTTTTTT. This codes for CASSLVQGGTGELFF.

The V call is TRBV9, the J call TRBJ2-7; weak D call: TRBD2 (6 bases). The CDR3 is 14 residues long. Trimming took off 2 bases at V and 3 bases at J, with 12 bases between the two ends. Germline CDR1 is SGDLS and CDR2 is YYNGEE. Here the CDR3 reads CASSVDYPSYEQYF. The CDR3 bases are TGTGCCAGCAGCGTGGACTACCCGAGCTACGAGCAGTACTTC.

DNA for the CDR3: TGTGCCAGCAGCAGAACTAGCGGGAGGGTTGGCGAGCAGTACTTC. It codes for CASSRTSGRVGEQYF. The gene calls are TRBV5-4 and TRBJ2-7, with 13 bases matching TRBD2. V lost 4 bases, J lost 6 bases, and 7 bases stayed unmatched. The CDR3 is 15 residues long. Germline V CDR1 and CDR2: SGHNT, YYREEE (reference sequence). The variable domain in full, completed from reference TRBV5-4 and TRBJ2-7, reads ETGVTQSPTHLIKTRGQQVTLRCSSQSGHNTVSWYQQALGQGPQFIFQYYREEENGRGNFPPRFSGLQFPNYSSELNVNALELDDSALYLCASSRTSGRVGEQYFGPGTRLTVT.

On this clone itself: An end of the junction differs from the germline gene, which may be a read error. The chain is built from TRBV6-6 and TRBJ2-1; D not resolved. Germline-derived CDR1 and CDR2 are MNHNY and SVGAGI (reference sequence). The CDR3 contains 11 residues. CDR3 sequence: CACSFGNEQFF. The CDR3 DNA reads as TGTGCCTGCAGCTTCGGTAATGAGCAGTTCTTC.

V usage is TRBV2 and J usage is TRBJ2-2; 11 positions agree with TRBD2. The CDR3 runs to 18 residues. Germline V gives CDR1 SNHLY, CDR2 FYNNEI. V lost 4 bases to trimming and J lost 2 bases; unmatched junction nucleotides: 9. The CDR3 bases are TGTGCCAGCAGTGCGAACCAACTAGCGGGAGCCAACACCGGGGAGCTGTTTTTT. It yields the protein CASSANQLAGANTGELFF.

This chain links TRBV5-6 with TRBJ2-2; D gene ambiguous. The CDR3 loop spans 14 amino acids. V was pared by 5 bases and J by 0 bases, with 8 bases between. Germline lookup yields CDR1 SGHDT and CDR2 YYEEEE. In nucleotides, the CDR3 is TGTGCCAGCAGACTGAGAGCGAACACCGGGGAGCTGTTTTTT. Translating gives CASRLRANTGELFF.

This clone has only a few counts. J is TRBJ2-1 and V is TRBV4-2, with 12 bases identical to TRBD2. The CDR3 is 16 residues long. Germline loops: CDR1 LGHNA, CDR2 YNFKEQ. With 4 bases clipped from V and 3 bases from J, the junction kept 4 bases outside the gene matches. In DNA form, the CDR3 reads TGTGCCAGCAGCCCTAGACTAGCGGGAGACTACAATGAGCAGTTCTTC. Its protein is CASSPRLAGDYNEQFF.

This clone was observed a few times. This chain joins TRBV28 and TRBJ2-7; no clear D. Between the trimmed V and J ends, which lost 3 bases and 0 bases, there was a span of 12 bases. The CDR3 extends over 15 amino acids. Germline lookup yields CDR1 MDHEN and CDR2 SYDVKM. This CDR3 is CASSLKVSGSYEQYF. The CDR3 DNA sequence: TGTGCCAGCAGTTTGAAGGTTTCGGGCTCCTACGAGCAGTACTTC. The complete variable domain, with remaining parts taken from reference TRBV28 and TRBJ2-7, reads DVKVTQSSRYLVKRTGEKVFLECVQDMDHENMFWYRQDPGLGLRLIYFSYDVKMKEKGDIPEGYSVSREKKERFSLILESASTNQTSMYLCASSLKVSGSYEQYFGPGTRLTVT.

A few counts support this clone. V gene TRBV19 combines with J gene TRBJ1-1; D is perhaps TRBD1 (5 bases). CDR3 length: 13 residues. CDR1 LNHDA and CDR2 SQIVND come from the germline V gene (reference sequence). Trimming cost V 8 bases and J 0 bases, with 10 bases left between them. Here the CDR3 DNA reads TGTGCCAGTCGTCAGGGCATGAACACTGAAGCTTTCTTT. Translating gives CASRQGMNTEAFF.

The chain employs TRBV5-1 and TRBJ1-1, with TRBD1 matching over 9 bases. CDR1 and CDR2 from the germline V gene are SGHRS and YFSETQ. With V trimmed by 4 bases and J by 7 bases, 8 bases remained unmatched. The CDR3 is 14 amino acids. This CDR3 is CASSNRTGDIEAFF. Here the CDR3 DNA reads TGCGCCAGCAGCAACAGGACAGGGGATATTGAAGCTTTCTTT.

The chain has TRBV28 and TRBJ2-7; 7 bases are shared with TRBD1. Looked up from germline, CDR1 is MDHEN and CDR2 is SYDVKM. The CDR3 spans 14 residues. V gave up 4 bases and J gave up 4 bases; unmatched junction bases: 7. In nucleotides, the CDR3 is TGTGCCAGCAGTTCTCCGGACAGGTATTACGAGCAGTACTTC. As protein: CASSSPDRYYEQYF.

This chain connects TRBV10-3 to TRBJ2-3, with D maybe TRBD1 (6 bases). The germline V gene encodes CDR1 ENHRY and CDR2 SYGVKD. This CDR3 contains 15 residues. V was pared by 7 bases and J by 2 bases, with 16 bases between. The CDR3 sequence: CAITAGTRATDTQYF. Here the CDR3 DNA reads TGTGCCATCACGGCCGGGACACGGGCCACAGATACGCAGTATTTT.

This chain uses TRBV28 with TRBJ2-7; tentatively, D is TRBD2 (5 bases). Germline V lookup: CDR1 MDHEN, CDR2 SYDVKM. Trimming removed 3 bases at V and 7 bases at J, with 13 bases between. The CDR3 totals 13 residues. The CDR3 loop is CASSLPLWEEQYF. In DNA form, the CDR3 reads TGTGCCAGCAGTTTGCCCCTCTGGGAGGAGCAGTACTTC.

The chain employs TRBV2 and TRBJ2-6; D possibly corresponds to TRBD2 (5 bases). This CDR3 is 13 amino acids long. Germline V CDR1 and CDR2: SNHLY, FYNNEI. The V gene lost 3 bases and the J gene lost 18 bases, with 18 bases spanning the gap. The CDR3 loop reads CASSELQFREGTF. CDR3 sequence (DNA): TGTGCCAGCAGTGAGCTCCAATTCCGGGAAGGGACTTTC.

This chain links TRBV10-3 with TRBJ1-1, with 10 bases that match TRBD1. CDR1 is ENHRY and CDR2 is SYGVKD in the germline V gene. The V segment lost 3 bases and the J segment 4 bases; nucleotides outside the gene matches: 5. This CDR3 contains 15 residues. The CDR3 nucleotides read TGTGCCATCAGTGATGGGACAGGGGCAGGCACTGAAGCTTTCTTT. Amino acid sequence: CAISDGTGAGTEAFF.

Written as DNA, the CDR3 is TGTGCCAGCAGGGCTGCAGGGAAGAACACCGGGGAGCTGTTTTTT. Its protein is CASRAAGKNTGELFF. The chain links TRBV2 to TRBJ2-2; the D gene is possibly TRBD1 (5 bases). Germline CDR1 is SNHLY and CDR2 is FYNNEI. Trimming shortened V by 6 bases and J by 1 base, and 12 bases separated the two germline ends. The CDR3 runs 15 residues.